The 15 T cell receptor beta chains below come from one sample, sequenced in a study of T-cell memory formation after mild COVID-19. TCRdb analysed the 5' RACE reads with MiXCR anew, one entry per CDR3 protein. The table includes hundreds of thousands of distinct CDR3 sequences, around 15% detected once. Sequencing was done on a sample of PBMCs or a T cell subset sorted from them (not recorded which). These receptors originate from a man between 18 and 29 years old who had mild COVID-19 (a few samples of this study predate the infection). Cell type and time point are not known.

This clonotype was counted between two and nine times. This sequence joins TRBV12-3 or TRBV12-4 and TRBJ1-5; 8 bases map to TRBD1. The CDR3 extends over 14 amino acids. The V gene end was trimmed by 3 bases and the J gene end by 8 bases; junction bases not matched to a gene: 6. CDR3 residues: CASSLDRALKPQHF. Written as DNA, the CDR3 is TGTGCCAGCAGTTTGGACAGGGCGCTTAAGCCCCAGCATTTT.

The rearrangement links TRBV5-1 to TRBJ2-4; D might be TRBD1 (5 bases). The CDR3 is 14 amino acids. CDR1 and CDR2 (germline): SGHRS, YFSETQ. Trimming cost V 0 bases and J 7 bases, with 11 bases left between them. The CDR3 nucleotides read TGCGCCAGCAGCTTGGAGGCAGGGTCCAACATTCAGTACTTC. Translating it yields CASSLEAGSNIQYF.

This clonotype showed up just a few times. This rearrangement joins TRBV20-1 to TRBJ2-3; 9 positions agree with TRBD2. The V segment lost 0 bases and the J segment 6 bases; nucleotides outside the gene matches: 7. This CDR3 has 15 amino acids. Germline CDR1 and CDR2: DFQATT and SNEGSKA (reference sequence). In DNA form, the CDR3 reads TGCAGTGCTAGAGATGCGGGGGGGCCCGGGGATACGCAGTATTTT. This codes for CSARDAGGPGDTQYF.

This clonotype occurred a few times. The chain employs TRBV11-2 and TRBJ2-5; tentative D call: TRBD1 (5 bases). Germline V gene sequence: CDR1 SGHAT, CDR2 FQNNGV. The CDR3 is made up of 16 amino acids. Trimming cost V 5 bases and J 2 bases, with 18 bases left between them. The CDR3 sequence is CASSPSAGRLQETQYF. In DNA, the CDR3 is TGTGCCAGCAGCCCCTCGGCAGGGCGCTTACAAGAGACCCAGTACTTC.

This clonotype occurred a few times. The chain couples TRBV6-2 or TRBV6-3 to TRBJ1-2; a weak D match, TRBD1 (6 bases). From germline, CDR1 is MNHEY and CDR2 SVGEGT. This CDR3 is 16 amino acids long. Trimming cost V 2 bases and J 3 bases, with 16 bases left between them. The CDR3 here is CASSYGPSWTDYGYTF. The CDR3 DNA reads as TGTGCCAGCAGTTACGGGCCCTCCTGGACAGACTATGGCTACACCTTC.

This clonotype appeared a few times. The rearrangement uses TRBV28 and TRBJ2-1, with TRBD2 as a possible D gene (5 bases). Germline values: CDR1 MDHEN, CDR2 SYDVKM. Trimming took off 6 bases at V and 7 bases at J, with 19 bases between the two ends. The CDR3 runs 15 residues. The CDR3 loop is CASSPLREDTNEQFF. In DNA, the CDR3 is TGTGCCAGCAGCCCTCTTCGGGAAGACACGAATGAGCAGTTCTTC.

The chain has TRBV9 and TRBJ2-3; D is possibly TRBD2 (5 bases). CDR1 is SGDLS, CDR2 YYNGEE, per germline. Trimming left V 2 bases short and J 2 bases short, with 9 bases between. CDR3 length: 14 residues. CDR3 region: CASSVRGITDTQYF. The CDR3 region has the DNA TGTGCCAGCAGCGTCCGGGGAATCACAGATACGCAGTATTTT.

This sequence joins TRBV7-2 and TRBJ2-7; D may be TRBD1 (6 bases). The CDR3 spans 13 residues. V lost 5 bases and J 4 bases, leaving 12 bases between the germline ends. From germline, CDR1 is SGHTA and CDR2 FQGNSA. The CDR3 sequence is CASSTAQGYEQYV. CDR3 in DNA: TGTGCCAGCAGCACCGCACAGGGATACGAGCAGTACGTC.

V and J are TRBV18 and TRBJ1-3, with D possibly matching TRBD1 (6 bases). The CDR3 totals 15 residues. Trimming took 3 bases from V and 0 from J, leaving 9 bases between them. The germline CDR1 and CDR2 sequences are KGHSH and LQKENI. The chain's CDR3 is CASSPGQLSGNTIYF. The CDR3 coding sequence is TGTGCCAGCTCACCCGGACAGCTCTCTGGAAACACCATATATTTT.

This clonotype was detected ten times or more. The gene calls are TRBV20-1 and TRBJ2-3, with 10 positions matching TRBD2. The CDR3 contains 14 residues. J gave up 7 bases and V 1 base, and 5 bases lay outside the gene matches. CDR1 DFQATT and CDR2 SNEGSKA come from the germline V gene (reference sequence). CDR3: CSARALAGANTQYF. The CDR3 DNA sequence: TGCAGTGCTAGAGCCCTAGCGGGGGCTAATACGCAGTATTTT.

The sample holds a few counts of this clonotype. The V gene is TRBV12-3 or TRBV12-4, the J gene TRBJ1-1; TRBD1 aligns across 7 bases. V lost 6 bases to trimming and J lost 1 base; unmatched junction nucleotides: 8. This CDR3 contains 15 residues. This CDR3 is CASSPRTGSNTEAFF. CDR3 coding DNA: TGTGCCAGCAGCCCCCGGACAGGCTCGAACACTGAAGCTTTCTTT.

This clonotype has more than one count but fewer than ten. This chain joins TRBV29-1 and TRBJ1-1, with D uncertain. The CDR3 is 14 amino acids. Germline V gene sequence: CDR1 SQVTM, CDR2 ANQGSEA. The V gene lost 3 bases and the J gene lost 3 bases, with 14 bases spanning the gap. The CDR3 bases are TGCAGCGTTGAGGGTCAGCAGGCCTACACTGAAGCTTTCTTT. Residues: CSVEGQQAYTEAFF.

The chain couples TRBV3-1 to TRBJ1-6, with a weak D call TRBD1 (5 bases). The germline V gene encodes CDR1 LGHDT and CDR2 YNNKEL (reference sequence). V dropped 8 bases and J dropped 0 bases, with 17 bases sitting between them. This CDR3 has 17 residues. The CDR3 here is CASQAGRMSSYNSPLHF. The CDR3 DNA sequence: TGTGCCAGCCAGGCGGGACGGATGAGCTCCTATAATTCACCCCTCCACTTT.

This clonotype has only a few counts. This chain links TRBV3-1 with TRBJ1-6; D uncertain. Trimming removed 3 bases from V and 0 bases from J, with 12 bases in between. Germline CDR1 is LGHDT and CDR2 is YNNKEL (reference sequence). This CDR3 has 17 amino acids. The CDR3 here is CASSQKDGLSYNSPLHF. The CDR3 region has the DNA TGTGCCAGCAGCCAGAAGGACGGACTCTCCTATAATTCACCCCTCCACTTT.

This clonotype occurred many times. The chain joins TRBV12-3 or TRBV12-4 to TRBJ2-1, with D perhaps matching TRBD1 (6 bases). The CDR3 contains 13 residues. V gave up 2 bases and J gave up 7 bases, with 9 bases separating them. The CDR3 bases are TGTGCCAGCAGTTTATCAAGGGGGAATGAGCAGTTCTTC. Translation gives CASSLSRGNEQFF.